This TCR beta chain is from a study of blood T cell repertoires in COVID-19. Here immunoSEQ multiplex PCR was the method, and the copy in TCRdb shows in-frame clones only, minus some. The repertoire holds 70,000 or so clones, with more than 85% as singletons. CDR1 is SGHRS, CDR2 YFSETQ, per germline. CDR3 length: 14 residues. V was shortened by 5 bases and J by 0 bases, with 9 bases between the two germline ends. This receptor was taken from a man aged 60 to 69 with acute or convalescent COVID-19. Sequencing was performed on peripheral blood. The V gene is TRBV5-1, the J gene TRBJ1-3; D is possibly TRBD1 (5 bases). The CDR3 DNA follows: TGCGCCAGCAGGAGTCAGGGCTCTGGAAACACCATATATTTT. This translates into CASRSQGSGNTIYF.